This T cell receptor (beta chain) is from a study of CD8 T cells in Susac syndrome. V lost 3 bases to trimming and J lost 8 bases, with 13 bases between them. The germline V gene has CDR1 MDHEN and CDR2 SYDVKM. The CDR3 is made up of 13 amino acids. Random hexamers were used to reverse transcribe 0.5 to 1 ug of RNA. TCRdb reprocessed the immunoSEQ multiplex PCR reads via MiXCR and lists one record per CDR3 protein. The sample shows tens of thousands of distinct CDR3 sequences, about 96% of them seen only once. Study-level points and caveats: The authors acknowledged that the study's TCR sequencing and HLA analysis involved relatively few individuals. Across the total CD8+ repertoires, some 16 Susac-specific public clones were found. The CD8+ TEMRA repertoires yielded five such clones.

Details on this clonotype: The antigen is undetermined.

Sample: CD8+ T cells from PBMCs. The receptor comes from a human donor with Susac syndrome. The V call is TRBV28, the J call TRBJ1-2; D not resolved. This chain's CDR3 is CASSFAAREGYTF. The DNA for the CDR3 is TGTGCCAGCAGTTTCGCAGCTCGGGAAGGCTACACCTTC.